Below are 27 T cell receptor beta chains sequenced from a single sample in a study of Ad26.COV2.S vaccination and SARS-CoV-2 variants. Described treatment: some 20 received Ad26.COV2.S at low or high dose, single or two shots; roughly 5 received placebo; per-sample allocation not given. The samples were gathered on day 63 after the first injection of vaccine or placebo. Sequencing used immunoSEQ multiplex PCR; TCRdb keeps in-frame clones, though not all of them. The profile shows about 390,000 clones, approximately 91% of them singletons. This specimen consisted of peripheral blood, obtained in a trial of Ad26.COV2.S vaccine versus placebo. The receptors derive from a person aged 18-65 years who received the Ad26.COV2.S COVID-19 vaccine or a placebo.

This rearrangement joins TRBV3-1 (or the pseudogene TRBV3-2) to TRBJ1-1; weak D call: TRBD1 (6 bases). CDR1 is LGHDT, CDR2 YNNKEL, per germline (reference sequence). The ends were cut back, 4 bases at V and 0 bases at J, with 12 bases in the middle. This CDR3 region has 15 residues. In DNA, the CDR3 is TGTGCCAGCAGCCCCACGGACAGAATGAACACTGAAGCTTTCTTT. Translated: CASSPTDRMNTEAFF.

This chain links TRBV7-9 with TRBJ2-6; no clear D. The germline V and J ends were trimmed by 5 bases and 2 bases, with 10 bases remaining between them. This CDR3 contains 15 residues. Germline CDR1 is SEHNR and CDR2 is FQNEAQ (reference sequence). The CDR3 region is CASSPAWAGANVLTF. CDR3 nucleotides: TGTGCCAGCAGCCCAGCGTGGGCTGGGGCCAACGTCCTGACTTTC.

The V gene is TRBV13, the J gene TRBJ2-7; D may match TRBD1 or TRBD2 (5 bases each). The CDR3 totals 14 residues. Trimming took off 4 bases at V and 6 bases at J, with 16 bases between the two ends. Germline V gives CDR1 PRHDT, CDR2 FYEKMQ (reference sequence). DNA for the CDR3: TGTGCCAGCAGCTCCGGGACGCCGAACAGCGAGCAGTACTTC. Amino acids: CASSSGTPNSEQYF.

The rearrangement joins TRBV5-1 to TRBJ1-2; tentatively, D is TRBD1 (6 bases). V was pared by 3 bases and J by 14 bases, with 20 bases between. Per the germline V gene, CDR1 is SGHRS and CDR2 is YFSETQ. The CDR3 is made up of 13 amino acids. The CDR3 nucleotides read TGCGCCAGCAGCTCCTCCCCCGACAGGTTCGGAACCTTC. Residues: CASSSSPDRFGTF.

V and J are TRBV29-1 and TRBJ2-1; D possibly uses TRBD1 or TRBD2 (5 bases each). The CDR3 covers 13 residues. In germline, CDR1 is SQVTM, CDR2 ANQGSEA. The V end was cut by 8 bases, the J end by 6 bases, with 17 bases between. This CDR3 is CSSNVRGVNEQFF. In DNA form, the CDR3 reads TGCAGCTCGAATGTGAGAGGGGTCAATGAGCAGTTCTTC.

The chain combines TRBV7-8 with TRBJ1-3; 8 nucleotides line up with TRBD1. CDR1 is SGHVS and CDR2 is FQNEAQ in the germline V gene. V gave up 6 bases and J gave up 2 bases; unmatched junction bases: 6. The CDR3 is made up of 15 amino acids. CDR3 protein: CASRPTGGTGNTIYF. The CDR3 nucleotides read TGTGCCAGCAGACCCACAGGGGGGACTGGAAACACCATATATTTT.

This chain connects TRBV27 to TRBJ1-5; tentative D call: TRBD1 (5 bases). V lost 5 bases and J lost 4, with 15 bases in between. CDR1 is MNHEY and CDR2 is SMNVEV in the germline V gene (reference sequence). There are 15 residues in the CDR3. The CDR3 sequence is CASSPLGATNQPQHF. DNA of the CDR3: TGTGCCAGCAGTCCGCTAGGGGCTACTAATCAGCCCCAGCATTTT.

The V gene is TRBV5-1, the J gene TRBJ2-3; 8 positions agree with TRBD2. Per germline, CDR1 SGHRS and CDR2 YFSETQ. V gave up 4 bases and J gave up 1 base; unmatched junction bases: 5. The CDR3 has 15 residues. CDR3 sequence reads: CASSVSTSGTDTQYF. The CDR3 nucleotides are TGCGCCAGCAGCGTATCGACTAGCGGCACAGATACGCAGTATTTT.

V gene TRBV12-3 or TRBV12-4 combines with J gene TRBJ1-5, with D possibly being TRBD1 (6 bases). Trimming took 6 bases from V and 6 from J, leaving 9 bases between them. The CDR3 runs to 12 residues. CDR3 residues: CASRQGPQPQHF. For the CDR3, the DNA is TGTGCCAGCAGACAGGGACCTCAGCCCCAGCATTTT.

V usage is TRBV6-5 and J usage is TRBJ2-7; 9 bases agree with TRBD2. Germline CDR1 reads MNHEY; CDR2 reads SVGAGI. The CDR3 totals 14 residues. The trim removed 2 bases at V and 5 bases at J, leaving 4 bases unmatched. The CDR3, as DNA: TGTGCCAGCAGTTACGGACTAGCGAGGAACGAGCAGTACTTC. Translating it yields CASSYGLARNEQYF.

For this clone: Relative to the germline gene, one junction end is altered; a read error may explain this. The chain couples TRBV7-7 to TRBJ2-1; 11 bases are shared with TRBD2. This CDR3 is 16 amino acids long. Germline values: CDR1 SSHAT, CDR2 FNYEAQ (reference sequence). The CDR3: CASSLVASGGLDEQFF. CDR3 nucleotide sequence: TGTGCTAGCAGCTTAGTTGCTAGCGGGGGGTTGGATGAGCAGTTCTTC.

This sequence joins TRBV19 and TRBJ1-2; D possibly corresponds to TRBD1 (5 bases). Germline lookup yields CDR1 LNHDA and CDR2 SQIVND (reference sequence). Trimming left V 6 bases short and J 7 bases short, with 18 bases between. This CDR3 is built from 14 residues. CDR3 sequence: CASSPARGEGGYTF. CDR3 DNA sequence: TGTGCCAGTAGCCCCGCTAGGGGCGAGGGTGGCTACACCTTC. Full variable domain (remainder filled in from reference TRBV19 and TRBJ1-2): DGGITQSPKYLFRKEGQNVTLSCEQNLNHDAMYWYRQDPGQGLRLIYYSQIVNDFQKGDIAEGYSVSREKKESFPLTVTSAQKNPTAFYLCASSPARGEGGYTFGSGTRLTVV.

This chain links TRBV4-1 with TRBJ1-3; TRBD1 might be the D (5 bases). The CDR3 runs 13 residues. The V end lost 3 bases, the J end lost 4 bases, and 7 bases lay between the germline ends. Germline CDR1 reads MGHRA; CDR2 reads YSYEKL. The CDR3 is CASSHRAGNTIYF. CDR3 coding DNA: TGCGCCAGCAGCCACAGGGCGGGAAACACCATATATTTT.

This clone occurred once. Other DNA sequences in the same sample also yield this CDR3. The J gene is TRBJ1-1, the V gene TRBV5-1, with D unresolved. CDR3 length: 13 residues. V was shortened by 2 bases and J by 1 base, with 6 bases between the two germline ends. CDR1 is SGHRS and CDR2 is YFSETQ in the germline V gene. The CDR3 DNA reads as TGCGCCAGCAGCTTAAGAGAGAACACTGAAGCTTTCTTT. It codes for CASSLRENTEAFF.

The CDR3: CASSLVRANSPLHF. The CDR3, as DNA: TGTGCCAGCAGCCTCGTAAGGGCTAATTCACCCCTCCACTTT. V gene TRBV7-8 combines with J gene TRBJ1-6; D remains unclear. CDR3 length: 14 amino acids. Germline V gene lookup returns CDR1 SGHVS and CDR2 FQNEAQ. V gave up 5 bases and J gave up 6 bases, with 11 bases separating them. The complete variable domain, with remaining parts taken from reference TRBV7-8 and TRBJ1-6, reads GAGVSQSPRYKVAKRGQDVALRCDPISGHVSLFWYQQALGQGPEFLTYFQNEAQLDKSGLPSDRFFAERPEGSVSTLKIQRTQQEDSAVYLCASSLVRANSPLHFGNGTRLTVT.

This rearrangement joins TRBV5-1 to TRBJ1-5; D not certain. This CDR3 contains 18 residues. Trimming pared 5 bases from V and 2 bases from J, leaving 23 bases between. Germline CDR1 SGHRS, CDR2 YFSETQ. The CDR3 sequence: CASSPGGSAQMGNQPQHF. CDR3 nucleotide sequence: TGCGCCAGCAGTCCTGGTGGGTCAGCCCAAATGGGCAATCAGCCCCAGCATTTT.

The genes are TRBV18 and TRBJ1-2; D is unresolved. Trimming took 3 bases from V and 6 from J, leaving 8 bases between them. Germline lookup yields CDR1 KGHSH and CDR2 LQKENI. The CDR3 consists of 12 residues. CDR3 sequence: CASSPKRDGYTF. Here the CDR3 DNA reads TGTGCCAGCTCACCTAAAAGAGATGGCTACACCTTC.

This rearrangement joins TRBV11-2 to TRBJ2-1; TRBD2 matches 8 bases. Germline lookup yields CDR1 SGHAT and CDR2 FQNNGV. V lost 4 bases to trimming and J lost 8 bases; unmatched junction nucleotides: 13. This CDR3 spans 16 amino acids. CDR3 coding DNA: TGTGCCAGCAGCTCCCTCCGAGGTAGCGGGGACCATGAGCAGTTCTTC. Translation gives CASSSLRGSGDHEQFF. Full variable domain (missing parts from reference TRBV11-2 and TRBJ2-1): EAGVAQSPRYKIIEKRQSVAFWCNPISGHATLYWYQQILGQGPKLLIQFQNNGVVDDSQLPKDRFSAERLKGVDSTLKIQPAKLEDSAVYLCASSSLRGSGDHEQFFGPGTRLTVL.

This clone was found a few times. This chain joins TRBV27 and TRBJ2-2, with TRBD1 matching 7 bases. Germline-derived CDR1 and CDR2 are MNHEY and SMNVEV (reference sequence). This CDR3 has 14 amino acids. V dropped 6 bases and J dropped 5; count of bases not matched to a gene: 6. CDR3 amino acids: CASRRTGSTGELFF. The CDR3 DNA follows: TGTGCCAGCAGGCGGACAGGATCGACCGGGGAGCTGTTTTTT.

CDR3 region: CASSQRLLGMNTEAFF. The CDR3 DNA is TGTGCCAGCAGCCAGAGGCTTCTGGGCATGAACACTGAAGCTTTCTTT. This sequence joins TRBV7-8 and TRBJ1-1; no definite D call. This CDR3 is 16 amino acids long. In germline, CDR1 is SGHVS, CDR2 FQNEAQ. The ends were cut back, 5 bases at V and 0 bases at J, with 16 bases in the middle.

This sequence joins TRBV7-9 and TRBJ2-7, with D possibly being TRBD2 (5 bases). The germline V gene encodes CDR1 SEHNR and CDR2 FQNEAQ (reference sequence). The CDR3 is made up of 13 amino acids. Trimming left V 1 base short and J 3 bases short, with 7 bases between. The CDR3 coding sequence is TGTGCCAGCAGCTTAGTCCGGGGCTACGAGCAGTACTTC. This codes for CASSLVRGYEQYF.

The chain joins TRBV2 to TRBJ1-2; TRBD1 aligns across 10 bases. The CDR3 runs to 12 residues. Trimming took 8 bases from V and 8 from J; bases not matched to a gene: 5. Germline CDR1 reads SNHLY; CDR2 reads FYNNEI. As DNA, the CDR3 is TGTGCCAGCGGGACAGGGGCGAAGGGCTACACCTTC. This encodes CASGTGAKGYTF.

This clone showed up just a few times. V gene TRBV4-1 combines with J gene TRBJ1-4, with D perhaps matching TRBD1 (5 bases). With 4 bases removed from V and 8 bases from J, the gap between germline ends came to 26 bases. Germline CDR1 and CDR2: MGHRA and YSYEKL. The CDR3 is 18 amino acids. The CDR3 nucleotides read TGCGCCAGCAGCCGGGAATACATGAGGGGAGTCCGAGGCGAAAAACTGTTTTTT. Residues: CASSREYMRGVRGEKLFF.

The chain employs TRBV19 and TRBJ1-2; TRBD1 might be the D (5 bases). Germline CDR1 reads LNHDA; CDR2 reads SQIVND (reference sequence). The CDR3 covers 14 residues. Between the trimmed V and J ends, which lost 2 bases and 4 bases, there was a span of 11 bases. The CDR3: CASSISGGIYGYTF. The CDR3 DNA sequence: TGTGCCAGTAGTATATCTGGGGGGATCTATGGCTACACCTTC.

The genes are TRBV10-2 and TRBJ2-1; 13 nucleotides line up with TRBD2. V was clipped by 5 bases and J by 0 bases; unmatched bases: 4. Germline-derived CDR1 and CDR2 are WSHSY and SAAADI. The CDR3 spans 17 residues. Written as DNA, the CDR3 is TGCGCCAGCAGTACCACTAGCGGGGGGGCCTCCTACAATGAGCAGTTCTTC. Its translation: CASSTTSGGASYNEQFF.

CDR3 sequence (DNA): TGTGCCAGCAGTTACTCTAGGCCTCTGGAGGAAAAACTGTTTTTT. Residues: CASSYSRPLEEKLFF. The chain couples TRBV6-6 to TRBJ1-4, with D unclear. The ends were cut back, 0 bases at V and 8 bases at J, with 13 bases in the middle. Germline assignment: CDR1 MNHNY and CDR2 SVGAGI (reference sequence). The CDR3 is 15 residues long.

The chain links TRBV27 to TRBJ1-6, with D hard to call. Germline V gives CDR1 MNHEY, CDR2 SMNVEV (reference sequence). Deletions cut 4 bases from V and 10 bases from J, with 14 bases between. This CDR3 region has 14 residues. The CDR3 loop reads CASSSVGPYSPLHF. CDR3 coding DNA: TGTGCCAGCAGTTCTGTGGGCCCCTACTCACCCCTCCACTTT.